One sample yielded the 12 T cell receptor beta chains listed below, sequenced in a study of blood T cell repertoires in COVID-19. The table came from immunoSEQ multiplex PCR; TCRdb's copy has only in-frame clones and leaves some out. Counted here are some 320,000 clones, approximately 87% occurring once; the ten biggest clones make up less than 6%. The specimen was PBMCs or T cells enriched from blood (not recorded which). Source of these receptors: a woman aged 30 to 39 who had recovered from COVID-19.

The chain employs TRBV30 and TRBJ2-1; D may be TRBD1 (6 bases). The CDR3 totals 15 residues. V lost 5 bases and J 0 bases, leaving 14 bases between the germline ends. The V gene's germline CDR1 is GTSNPN and CDR2 SVGIG (reference sequence). In DNA, the CDR3 is TGTGCCTGGGAACAGGGCGCAAGCTCCTACAATGAGCAGTTCTTC. This encodes CAWEQGASSYNEQFF.

The J gene is TRBJ2-5, the V gene TRBV7-7, with D possibly matching TRBD1 (5 bases). The V and J ends lost 5 bases and 1 base respectively, with 17 bases between them. CDR1 is SSHAT, CDR2 FNYEAQ, per germline (reference sequence). The CDR3 is made up of 16 amino acids. This CDR3 reads CASSPSQGRGQETQYF. CDR3 nucleotide sequence: TGTGCCAGCAGCCCCAGTCAGGGAAGGGGCCAAGAGACCCAGTACTTC.

The V gene is TRBV6-2 or TRBV6-3, the J gene TRBJ1-2; 11 bases map to TRBD1. J was trimmed by 4 bases and V by 5 bases; bases with no gene match: 6. Germline values: CDR1 MNHEY, CDR2 SVGEGT. The CDR3 has 15 amino acids. The CDR3 nucleotides read TGTGCCAGCAGTCGGACAGGGGGCATATCCTATGGCTACACCTTC. This translates into CASSRTGGISYGYTF.

This chain uses TRBV28 with TRBJ2-7; the match to TRBD1 covers 10 bases. Germline assignment: CDR1 MDHEN and CDR2 SYDVKM. Trimming cost V 5 bases and J 2 bases; bases outside gene matches: 6. The CDR3 is made up of 15 amino acids. The DNA for the CDR3 is TGTGCCAGCAGTACCCGGACAGGGGGAACCTACGAGCAGTACTTC. It yields the protein CASSTRTGGTYEQYF.

The V call is TRBV5-1, the J call TRBJ1-3; maybe TRBD1 (6 bases). Per the germline V gene, CDR1 is SGHRS and CDR2 is YFSETQ. This CDR3 region has 16 residues. V was clipped by 4 bases and J by 0 bases, with 14 bases between them. The CDR3 DNA reads TGCGCCAGCAGCGTCGACAGGATAGTCTCTGGAAACACCATATATTTT. This gives the protein CASSVDRIVSGNTIYF.

The chain combines TRBV20-1 with TRBJ2-5; D is unresolved. The CDR3 runs 14 residues. Trimming shortened V by 3 bases and J by 9 bases, and 20 bases separated the two germline ends. The germline V gene encodes CDR1 DFQATT and CDR2 SNEGSKA (reference sequence). Written as DNA, the CDR3 is TGCAGTGCTAGTCTTTCGGGTCCAGAGACGGCCCAGTACTTC. Amino acids: CSASLSGPETAQYF.

The chain links TRBV5-1 to TRBJ2-3; TRBD2 is a possible D gene (5 bases). The V end lost 2 bases, the J end lost 2 bases, and 21 bases lay between the germline ends. The CDR3 is 18 amino acids. The V gene's germline CDR1 is SGHRS and CDR2 YFSETQ. CDR3 protein: CASSFLGPSGSFTDTQYF. Written as DNA, the CDR3 is TGCGCCAGCAGCTTTCTAGGACCAAGCGGATCCTTCACAGATACGCAGTATTTT.

This chain uses TRBV5-4 with TRBJ2-7; 9 bases fit TRBD2. J gave up 0 bases and V 2 bases, and 12 bases lay outside the gene matches. The CDR3 contains 18 residues. Germline V lookup: CDR1 SGHNT, CDR2 YYREEE (reference sequence). Here the CDR3 reads CASSFGDLSGGTSYEQYF. The CDR3 nucleotides read TGTGCCAGCAGCTTTGGGGACCTTAGCGGGGGCACCTCCTACGAGCAGTACTTC. The whole variable domain, filled in from reference TRBV5-4 and TRBJ2-7, reads ETGVTQSPTHLIKTRGQQVTLRCSSQSGHNTVSWYQQALGQGPQFIFQYYREEENGRGNFPPRFSGLQFPNYSSELNVNALELDDSALYLCASSFGDLSGGTSYEQYFGPGTRLTVT.

This chain connects TRBV30 to TRBJ2-1, with 7 positions matching TRBD2. Germline V gene sequence: CDR1 GTSNPN, CDR2 SVGIG (reference sequence). CDR3 length: 13 amino acids. Trimming at V came to 4 bases and at J to 5 bases, leaving 5 bases not matched to a gene. The CDR3 loop is CAWIPSGNNEQFF. As DNA, the CDR3 is TGTGCCTGGATACCTAGCGGTAACAATGAGCAGTTCTTC.

This rearrangement joins TRBV5-6 to TRBJ2-5; D gene unclear. With 3 bases removed from V and 3 bases from J, the gap between germline ends came to 15 bases. CDR1 SGHDT and CDR2 YYEEEE come from the germline V gene. The CDR3 has 15 amino acids. In nucleotides, the CDR3 is TGTGCCAGCAGCTCCCCCCCTAGTCCCGAAGAGACCCAGTACTTC. It encodes CASSSPPSPEETQYF.

Concerning this clone: At one boundary the junction diverges from the germline segment, which might be a read error. This sequence joins TRBV3-1 (or the pseudogene TRBV3-2) and TRBJ2-5; 9 positions match TRBD1. The length of the CDR3 is 13 residues. CDR1 is LGHDT, CDR2 YNNKEL, per germline (reference sequence). CDR3 amino acids: CASSPYETGGMDF. Written as DNA, the CDR3 is TGTGCCAGCAGCCCTTACGAGACAGGGGGGATGGACTTC.

This chain links TRBV28 with TRBJ2-5; 8 bases agree with TRBD1. Germline loops: CDR1 MDHEN, CDR2 SYDVKM. The ends lost 7 bases at V and 1 base at J; junction bases unmatched: 14. The CDR3 loop spans 17 amino acids. As DNA, the CDR3 is TGTGCCAGCACGTCTACCAGGACAGGGAGCATCCAAGAGACCCAGTACTTC. Translated: CASTSTRTGSIQETQYF.